Described below is a single TCR beta chain sequence and its context. V lost 2 bases, J lost 1 base, and 5 bases stayed unmatched. The germline CDR1 and CDR2 sequences are GTSNPN and SVGIG (reference sequence). This CDR3 is built from 15 residues. This sample was included in a study of control samples from healthy donors and cancer patients. Libraries were prepared by immunoSEQ multiplex PCR; TCRdb keeps only in-frame clonotypes and omits some of them. The sample has about 160,000 clones, roughly 94% seen once. Specimen: PBMCs. V usage is TRBV30 and J usage is TRBJ2-4; 7 bases are shared with TRBD2. This TCR was recovered from a man aged 60 to 69 with colorectal cancer. The CDR3, as DNA: TGTGCCTGGAGTATACTAGCGAACGCCAAAAACATTCAGTACTTC. Residues: CAWSILANAKNIQYF.